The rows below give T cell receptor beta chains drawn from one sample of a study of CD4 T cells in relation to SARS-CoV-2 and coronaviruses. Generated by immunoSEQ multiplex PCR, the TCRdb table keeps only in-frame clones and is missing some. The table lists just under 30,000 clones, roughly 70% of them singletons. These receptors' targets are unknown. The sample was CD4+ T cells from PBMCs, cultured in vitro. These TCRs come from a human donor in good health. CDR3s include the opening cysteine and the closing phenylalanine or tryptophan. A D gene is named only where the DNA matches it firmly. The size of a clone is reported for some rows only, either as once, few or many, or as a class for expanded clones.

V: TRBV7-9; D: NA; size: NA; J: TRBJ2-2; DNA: TGTGCCAGCAGCTTAACCCAGGCAATCGGGGAGCTGTTTTTT; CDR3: CASSLTQAIGELFF
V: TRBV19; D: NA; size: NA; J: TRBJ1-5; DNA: TGTGCCAGTAGTAAAACCGGGACACGGGGAAATCAGCCCCAGCATTTT; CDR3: CASSKTGTRGNQPQHF
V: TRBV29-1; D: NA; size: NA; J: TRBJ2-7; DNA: TGCAGCGTTTTGGGGCAAGGAATGTACGAGCAGTACTTC; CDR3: CSVLGQGMYEQYF
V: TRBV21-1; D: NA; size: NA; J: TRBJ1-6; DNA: TGTGCCAGCAAAAACCAGGGGCGGAACCTAAATTCACCCCTCCACTTT; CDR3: CASKNQGRNLNSPLHF
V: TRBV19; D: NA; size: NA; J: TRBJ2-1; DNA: TGTGCCAGTAGTATTTCTTGGGGTTCTCACAATGAGCAGTTCTTC; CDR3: CASSISWGSHNEQFF
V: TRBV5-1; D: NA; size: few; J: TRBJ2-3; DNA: TGCGCCAGCAGCTTGGGCAGGGTCTTCACAGATACGCAGTATTTT; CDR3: CASSLGRVFTDTQYF
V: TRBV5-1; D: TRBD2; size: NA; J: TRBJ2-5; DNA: TGCGCCAGCAGCTTGGCGGGGAGGGCCCAGGAGACCCAGTACTTC; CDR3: CASSLAGRAQETQYF
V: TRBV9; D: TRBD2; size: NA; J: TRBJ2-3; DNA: TGTGCCAGCAGCGTACCATCACGGGAGGGCGGCACAGATACGCAGTATTTT; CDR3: CASSVPSREGGTDTQYF
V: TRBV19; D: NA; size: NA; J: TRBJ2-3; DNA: TGTGCCAGTAGTCGGTCGCCCGGCACAGATACGCAGTATTTT; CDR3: CASSRSPGTDTQYF
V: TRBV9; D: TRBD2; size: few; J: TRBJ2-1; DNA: TGTGCCAGCAGCGTAGCCAGCGGGAATTACAATGAGCAGTTCTTC; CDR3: CASSVASGNYNEQFF
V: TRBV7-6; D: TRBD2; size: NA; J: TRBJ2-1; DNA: TGTGCCAGCAGCTCAAAAGAGGCGGGAGATGAAATCCTCTATGAGCAGTTCTTC; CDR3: CASSSKEAGDEILYEQFF
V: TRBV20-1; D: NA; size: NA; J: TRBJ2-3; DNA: TGCAGTGCTAGTTTGAGCACAGATACGCAGTATTTT; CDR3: CSASLSTDTQYF
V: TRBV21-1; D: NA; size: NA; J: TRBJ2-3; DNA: TGTGCCAGCAGCAAAGTACCGGGACAGGGGAATGTGGATACGCAGTATTTT; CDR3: CASSKVPGQGNVDTQYF
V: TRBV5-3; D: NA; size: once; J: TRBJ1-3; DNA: TGTGCCAGAAGCTTCGGAACAGGGACCAACTCTGGAAACACCATATATTTT; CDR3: CARSFGTGTNSGNTIYF
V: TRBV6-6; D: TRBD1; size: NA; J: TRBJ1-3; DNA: TGTGCCAGCAGTATACAACAGGGGGCAGTTGGAAACACCATATATTTT; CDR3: CASSIQQGAVGNTIYF
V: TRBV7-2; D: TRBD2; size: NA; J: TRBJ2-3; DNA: TGTGCCAGCAGCTTAGTGGGGGGTGGGAGGGCCTCAGATACGCAGTATTTT; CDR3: CASSLVGGGRASDTQYF
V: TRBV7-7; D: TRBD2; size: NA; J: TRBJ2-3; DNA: TGTGCTAGCAGCCAACAACCCCGGACTAGCGGGAACACAGATACGCAGTATTTT; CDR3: CASSQQPRTSGNTDTQYF
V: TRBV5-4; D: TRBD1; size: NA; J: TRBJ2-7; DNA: TGTGCCAGCAGCCACCGGGACAGGGACTACGAGCAGTACTTC; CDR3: CASSHRDRDYEQYF
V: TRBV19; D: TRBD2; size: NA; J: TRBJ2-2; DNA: TGTGCCAGTAGGAGAACACTAGCGGGGGGGCCCAGCACCGGGGAGCTGTTTTTT; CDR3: CASRRTLAGGPSTGELFF
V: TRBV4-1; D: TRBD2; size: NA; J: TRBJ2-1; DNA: TGCGCCAGCAGCCAAGATAGCGGGGGGGCCAATGAGCAGTTCTTC; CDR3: CASSQDSGGANEQFF
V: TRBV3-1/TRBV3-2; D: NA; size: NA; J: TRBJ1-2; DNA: TGTGCCAGCAGCACTGACAGCCTTAACTATGGCTACACCTTC; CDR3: CASSTDSLNYGYTF
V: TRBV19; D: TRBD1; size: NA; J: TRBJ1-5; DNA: TGTGCCAGTAGTCCGGGGACAGGGATTTACAATCAGCCCCAGCATTTT; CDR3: CASSPGTGIYNQPQHF
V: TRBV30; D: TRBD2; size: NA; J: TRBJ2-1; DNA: TGTGCCTGGAGTGGGACTAGCGGGAGGGCCTGGAGCTCCTACAATGAGCAGTTCTTC; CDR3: CAWSGTSGRAWSSYNEQFF
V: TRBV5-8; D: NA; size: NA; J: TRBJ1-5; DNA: TGTGCCAGCAGCACGGGACCGTATAGCAATCAGCCCCAGCATTTT; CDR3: CASSTGPYSNQPQHF
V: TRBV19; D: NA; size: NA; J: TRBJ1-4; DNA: TGTGCCAGTAGTATCTATGCGGACACGGGCTTTGAAAAACTGTTTTTT; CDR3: CASSIYADTGFEKLFF
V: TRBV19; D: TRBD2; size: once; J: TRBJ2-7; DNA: TGTGCCAGTACCCTAGGGACTAGCGTGTACTTC; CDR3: CASTLGTSVYF
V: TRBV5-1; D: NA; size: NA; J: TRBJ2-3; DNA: TGCGCCAGCAGGGGTCGGTTTTCCGGGACGGTAAGCACAGATACGCAGTATTTT; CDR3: CASRGRFSGTVSTDTQYF
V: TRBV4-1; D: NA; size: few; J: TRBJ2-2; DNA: TGCGCCAGCAGCCAGGCCGGGGGCCCCGGGGAGCTGTTTTTT; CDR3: CASSQAGGPGELFF
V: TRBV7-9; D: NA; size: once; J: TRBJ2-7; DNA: TGTGCCAGCAGCTTAGTGAGCAGTGCCCTAACCGAGCAGTACTTC; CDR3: CASSLVSSALTEQYF
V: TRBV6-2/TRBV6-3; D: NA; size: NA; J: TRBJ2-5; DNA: TGTGCCAGCAGTTACCCTAGGCAAGAGACCCAGTACTTC; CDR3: CASSYPRQETQYF
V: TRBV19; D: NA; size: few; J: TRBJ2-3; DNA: TGTGCCAGTTGCGCCCGGCGGGGCACAGATACGCAGTATTTT; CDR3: CASCARRGTDTQYF
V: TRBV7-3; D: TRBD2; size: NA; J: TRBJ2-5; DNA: TGTGCCAGCAGCCCAACTAGCGCCCGAGGGTCCCAGTACTTC; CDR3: CASSPTSARGSQYF
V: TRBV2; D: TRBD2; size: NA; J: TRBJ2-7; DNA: TGTGCCAGCGCACCTAGCGGCAGGACCTACGAGCAGTACTTC; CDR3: CASAPSGRTYEQYF
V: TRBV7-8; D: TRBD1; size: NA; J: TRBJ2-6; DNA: TGTGCCAGCAGCTGGGACAGGGGATGGGACACTGGGGCCAACGTCCTGACTTTC; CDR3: CASSWDRGWDTGANVLTF
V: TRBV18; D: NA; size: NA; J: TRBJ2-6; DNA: TGTGCCAGCTCACCAGGGGAGCCCAACGTCCTGACTTTC; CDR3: CASSPGEPNVLTF
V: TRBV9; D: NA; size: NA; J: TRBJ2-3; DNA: TGTGCCAGCAGCCCCCGGTCGGCCACAGATACGCAGTATTTT; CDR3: CASSPRSATDTQYF
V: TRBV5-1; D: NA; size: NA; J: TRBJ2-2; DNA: TGCGCCAGCAGCCAACCTCGGGACAAAAACACCGGGGAGCTGTTTTTT; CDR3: CASSQPRDKNTGELFF
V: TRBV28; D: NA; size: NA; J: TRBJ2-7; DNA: TGTGCCAGCAGTTTATCGCTATACTACGAGCAGTACTTC; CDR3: CASSLSLYYEQYF
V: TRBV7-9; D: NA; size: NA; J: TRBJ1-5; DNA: TGTGCCAGCAGCTTAAGGTTCTGGGACACTAATAGGGGCAATCAGCCCCAGCATTTT; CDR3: CASSLRFWDTNRGNQPQHF
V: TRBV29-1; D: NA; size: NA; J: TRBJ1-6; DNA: TGCAGCGTTGTAGCCTCCTCAGGAGCCCTCCACTTT; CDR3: CSVVASSGALHF
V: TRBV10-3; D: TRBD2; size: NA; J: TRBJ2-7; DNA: TGTGCCATCAGTGAGGGGCTAGCGGAGACCTACGAGCAGTACTTC; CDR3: CAISEGLAETYEQYF
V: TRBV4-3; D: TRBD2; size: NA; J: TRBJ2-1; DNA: TGCGCCAGCAGCCCCGGCGCTAGCGGATACCGGCGGTTCTTC; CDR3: CASSPGASGYRRFF